This T cell receptor beta chain was observed in a study of blood T cell repertoires in COVID-19. As for the study in general: Samples came from the United States, Italy and Spain, spanning acute and convalescent COVID-19.

Trimming removed 9 bases at V and 2 bases at J, with 26 bases between. Germline V gives CDR1 LGHDT, CDR2 YNNKEL (reference sequence). The CDR3 contains 17 residues. Original analysis: Reference gene primer amplification gave nucleated cell count estimates. Using immunoSEQ multiplex PCR, the repertoire was profiled, and TCRdb retains in-frame clones only, with some absent. The DNA was the basis for D and trimming; V, J and clone size are from that table. The data show about 74,000 clones, approximately 80% seen once. The chain is built from TRBV3-1 (or the pseudogene TRBV3-2) and TRBJ2-7; possible D gene TRBD1, 5 bases. What was sequenced was peripheral blood. This receptor was taken from a human donor in a cohort sampled during active COVID-19. CDR3 in amino acids: CASGPDRMGPGTYEQYF. In nucleotides, the CDR3 is TGTGCCAGTGGCCCAGACAGAATGGGGCCTGGAACCTACGAGCAGTACTTC.